This TCR beta chain was recorded in a study of shared clonotypes between healthy human individuals. Study as a whole: CD4 naive and CD4 memory each took three plates per donor, while CD8 naive took two and CD8 memory one.

For this clone: The antigen remains undetermined.

CD45RO-negative, CCR7-selected cells formed the naive CD8 fraction, which excluded terminally differentiated effector memory CD45RA+ cells. The study's findings and limits: With a handful of donors compared, roughly 5% of naive CD4 clonotypes were shared. Clonotype sharing levels among donors were expected to vary with sequencing depth.

TCRdb's copy holds only in-frame clones and misses some; the assay was immunoSEQ multiplex PCR. This sample has around 700,000 clones; roughly 94% occur once, and the top ten carry 24%. Per the germline V gene, CDR1 is LNHNV and CDR2 is YYDKDF (reference sequence). V shed 5 bases, J shed 4 bases, and the junction held 6 bases outside the gene matches. The CDR3 contains 15 residues. The sample taken for sequencing was naive CD8+ T cells sorted from blood. The receptor was isolated from a man younger than 45 in good health. J is TRBJ2-5 and V is TRBV15; 11 bases line up with TRBD2. The CDR3 DNA reads TGTGCCACCAGCGCACTAGCGGGAGTTATAGAGACCCAGTACTTC. It encodes CATSALAGVIETQYF.